Following are 12 T cell receptor beta chains from one sample sequenced in a study of blood T cell repertoires in COVID-19. The protocol was immunoSEQ multiplex PCR, while the TCRdb copy is restricted to in-frame clones and leaves out a portion. This table has 370,000 or so clones, 80% to 90% appearing once. The sample was PBMCs or T cells enriched from blood (not recorded which). These receptors were collected from a man aged 30 to 45 who had recovered from COVID-19.

The rearrangement links TRBV10-3 to TRBJ2-6, with D unclear. Trimming took off 2 bases at V and 0 bases at J, with 11 bases between the two ends. Per the germline V gene, CDR1 is ENHRY and CDR2 is SYGVKD. The CDR3 contains 17 residues. For the CDR3, the DNA is TGTGCCATCAGTGAGAGTGTCATCAGCTCTGGGGCCAACGTCCTGACTTTC. It translates to CAISESVISSGANVLTF.

The chain recombines TRBV12-5 with TRBJ2-1; D remains ambiguous. Trimming cost V 6 bases and J 4 bases, with 7 bases left between them. CDR1 is LGHNT and CDR2 is FRNRAP in the germline V gene. This CDR3 is 12 amino acids long. This CDR3 is CASGTFYNEQFF. The CDR3 nucleotides read TGTGCTAGTGGAACATTTTACAATGAGCAGTTCTTC.

CDR3 nucleotide sequence: TGTGCCAGCAGCTTTAACGCTCAGGGAGGAGGCTACACCTTC. It encodes CASSFNAQGGGYTF. The chain joins TRBV7-3 to TRBJ1-2, with TRBD1 as a possible D gene (5 bases). Trimming removed 3 bases at V and 8 bases at J, with 16 bases between. This CDR3 is built from 14 residues. In germline, CDR1 is SGHTA, CDR2 FQGTGA.

The rearrangement links TRBV19 to TRBJ1-6; 8 positions match TRBD1. V shed 5 bases and J 7 bases; nucleotides not matched to a gene: 16. This CDR3 contains 18 residues. The germline gives CDR1 LNHDA, CDR2 SQIVND (reference sequence). The CDR3 region is CASSSRDRLFGGNSPLHF. DNA for the CDR3: TGTGCCAGTAGTTCCCGGGACAGGCTATTTGGGGGGAATTCACCCCTCCACTTT.

This chain links TRBV6-5 with TRBJ1-3; weak D call: TRBD1 (5 bases). V lost 0 bases and J lost 7, with 13 bases in between. Germline V gene data show CDR1 as MNHEY and CDR2 as SVGAGI. The CDR3 covers 15 residues. The CDR3 coding sequence is TGTGCCAGCAGTTACTCCCTGAGACAGCCTAACACCATATATTTT. Its translation is CASSYSLRQPNTIYF.

This clone was recorded only once. This chain uses TRBV30 with TRBJ1-6; 7 nucleotides line up with TRBD1. The CDR3 is 13 amino acids. V gave up 5 bases and J gave up 9 bases; unmatched junction bases: 7. The V gene's germline CDR1 is GTSNPN and CDR2 SVGIG (reference sequence). The CDR3 protein is CAWWQGGASPLHF. DNA of the CDR3: TGTGCCTGGTGGCAGGGGGGTGCTTCACCCCTCCACTTT.

Here the CDR3 DNA reads TGTGCCAGCAGCCGAAGCGGGGGGAGCTACAATGAGCAGTTCTTC. Translated: CASSRSGGSYNEQFF. This chain connects TRBV27 to TRBJ2-1; TRBD2 aligns across 9 bases. CDR3 length: 15 residues. The V segment lost 6 bases and the J segment 3 bases; nucleotides outside the gene matches: 6. Germline V gene sequence: CDR1 MNHEY, CDR2 SMNVEV (reference sequence).

The chain links TRBV25-1 to TRBJ1-4, with D perhaps matching TRBD1 (5 bases). The germline gives CDR1 MGHDK, CDR2 SYGVNS. This CDR3 has 13 amino acids. V dropped 7 bases and J dropped 4 bases, with 10 bases sitting between them. CDR3 in DNA: TGTGCCAGCATGGCAGGGATTAATGAAAAACTGTTTTTT. Translating it yields CASMAGINEKLFF. Complete variable domain (other parts from reference TRBV25-1 and TRBJ1-4): EADIYQTPRYLVIGTGKKITLECSQTMGHDKMYWYQQDPGMELHLIHYSYGVNSTEKGDLSSESTVSRIRTEHFPLTLESARPSHTSQYLCASMAGINEKLFFGSGTQLSVL.

The table lists this clone with a count of one. The CDR3 nucleotides are TGTGCCAGCAGCTTGGGACAGGGAGGGACCTACAATGAGCAGTTCTTC. This translates into CASSLGQGGTYNEQFF. This chain uses TRBV7-9 with TRBJ2-1; 9 nucleotides line up with TRBD1. This CDR3 region has 16 residues. The germline V gene encodes CDR1 SEHNR and CDR2 FQNEAQ (reference sequence). With 3 bases clipped from V and 2 bases from J, the junction kept 5 bases outside the gene matches.

The rearrangement links TRBV9 to TRBJ2-5, with a tentative D call TRBD2 (6 bases). With 4 bases removed from V and 5 bases from J, the gap between germline ends came to 15 bases. This CDR3 is 14 amino acids long. The germline gives CDR1 SGDLS, CDR2 YYNGEE. CDR3 region: CASSPFGGSETQYF. The CDR3 DNA reads TGTGCCAGCAGCCCCTTCGGGGGTTCGGAGACCCAGTACTTC. The variable domain in full, with the rest retrieved from reference TRBV9 and TRBJ2-5, is DSGVTQTPKHLITATGQRVTLRCSPRSGDLSVYWYQQSLDQGLQFLIQYYNGEERAKGNILERFSAQQFPDLHSELNLSSLELGDSALYFCASSPFGGSETQYFGPGTRLLVL.

Here the CDR3 reads CASSVSGGISSGNTIYF. The CDR3 region has the DNA TGTGCCAGCAGCGTATCCGGGGGGATTAGCTCTGGAAACACCATATATTTT. The rearrangement links TRBV9 to TRBJ1-3; weak D call: TRBD1 (5 bases). From germline, CDR1 is SGDLS and CDR2 YYNGEE. Between the trimmed V and J ends, which lost 1 base and 0 bases, there was a span of 14 bases. The CDR3 length is 17 residues.

J is TRBJ2-1 and V is TRBV30; a possible D gene is TRBD1 (6 bases). The CDR3 is made up of 15 amino acids. CDR1 and CDR2 from the germline V gene are GTSNPN and SVGIG (reference sequence). Trimming shortened V by 3 bases and J by 7 bases, and 19 bases separated the two germline ends. CDR3 residues: CAWSPLYQQGNEQFF. For the CDR3, the DNA is TGTGCCTGGAGCCCCCTTTACCAGCAGGGGAATGAGCAGTTCTTC.